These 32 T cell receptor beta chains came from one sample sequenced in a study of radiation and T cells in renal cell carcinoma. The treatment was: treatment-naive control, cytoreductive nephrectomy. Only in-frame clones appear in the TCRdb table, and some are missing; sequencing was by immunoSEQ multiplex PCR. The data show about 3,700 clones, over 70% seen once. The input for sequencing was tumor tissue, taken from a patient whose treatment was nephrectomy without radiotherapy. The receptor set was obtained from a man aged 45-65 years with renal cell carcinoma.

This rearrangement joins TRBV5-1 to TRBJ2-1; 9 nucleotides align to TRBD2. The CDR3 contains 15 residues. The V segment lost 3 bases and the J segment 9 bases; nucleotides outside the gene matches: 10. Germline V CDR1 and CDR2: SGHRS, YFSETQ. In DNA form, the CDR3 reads TGCGCCAGCAGCTCCACCGCGGGAGGGCGGTCTGAGCAGTTCTTC. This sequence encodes CASSSTAGGRSEQFF.

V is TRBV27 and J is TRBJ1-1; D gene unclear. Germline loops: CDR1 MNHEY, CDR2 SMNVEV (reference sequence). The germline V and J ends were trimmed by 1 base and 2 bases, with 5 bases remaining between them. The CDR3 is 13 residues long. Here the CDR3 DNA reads TGTGCCAGCAGTTTATTCGCTAACACTGAAGCTTTCTTT. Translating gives CASSLFANTEAFF.

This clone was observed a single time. CDR3 residues: CASRLGTGEQYF. In nucleotides, the CDR3 is TGTGCCAGCAGACTCGGTACAGGGGAGCAGTACTTC. V is TRBV6-5 and J is TRBJ2-7; possible D gene TRBD1, 6 bases. V gave up 6 bases and J gave up 7 bases, with 13 bases separating them. Germline V gives CDR1 MNHEY, CDR2 SVGAGI. CDR3 length equals 12 residues.

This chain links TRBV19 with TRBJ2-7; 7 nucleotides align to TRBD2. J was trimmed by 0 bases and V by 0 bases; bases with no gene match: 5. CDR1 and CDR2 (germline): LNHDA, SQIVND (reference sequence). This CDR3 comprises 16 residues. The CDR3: CASSIDRAGDSYEQYF. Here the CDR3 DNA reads TGTGCCAGTAGTATAGATCGGGCGGGAGACTCCTACGAGCAGTACTTC.

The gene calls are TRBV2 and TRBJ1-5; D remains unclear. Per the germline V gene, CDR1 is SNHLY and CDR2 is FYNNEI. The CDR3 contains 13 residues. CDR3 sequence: CATRRDSNQPQHF. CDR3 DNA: TGTGCGACCCGTAGGGATAGCAATCAGCCCCAGCATTTT.

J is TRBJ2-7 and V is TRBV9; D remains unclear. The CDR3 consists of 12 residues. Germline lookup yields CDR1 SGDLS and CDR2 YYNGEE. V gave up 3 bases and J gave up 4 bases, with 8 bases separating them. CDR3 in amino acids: CASSATPYEQYF. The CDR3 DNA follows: TGTGCCAGCAGCGCGACCCCGTACGAGCAGTACTTC. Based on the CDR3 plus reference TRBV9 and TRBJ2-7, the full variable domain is DSGVTQTPKHLITATGQRVTLRCSPRSGDLSVYWYQQSLDQGLQFLIQYYNGEERAKGNILERFSAQQFPDLHSELNLSSLELGDSALYFCASSATPYEQYFGPGTRLTVT.

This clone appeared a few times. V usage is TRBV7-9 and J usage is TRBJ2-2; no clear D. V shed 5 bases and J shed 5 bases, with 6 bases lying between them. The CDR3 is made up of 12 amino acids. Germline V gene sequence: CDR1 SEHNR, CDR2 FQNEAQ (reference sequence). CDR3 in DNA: TGTGCCAGCAGCAAAAGGACCGGGGAGCTGTTTTTT. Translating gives CASSKRTGELFF.

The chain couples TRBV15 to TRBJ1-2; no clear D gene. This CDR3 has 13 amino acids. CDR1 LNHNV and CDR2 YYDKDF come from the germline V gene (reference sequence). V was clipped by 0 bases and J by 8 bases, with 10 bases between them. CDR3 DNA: TGTGCCACCAGCAGAGATAGGGCTGGCGGCTACACCTTC. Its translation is CATSRDRAGGYTF.

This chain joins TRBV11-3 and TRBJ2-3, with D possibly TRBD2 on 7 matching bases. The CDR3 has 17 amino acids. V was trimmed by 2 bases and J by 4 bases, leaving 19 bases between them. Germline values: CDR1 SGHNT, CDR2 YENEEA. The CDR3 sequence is CASSLRGSGGSADTQYF. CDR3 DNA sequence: TGTGCCAGCAGCTTAAGGGGGTCTGGCGGGAGTGCAGATACGCAGTATTTT. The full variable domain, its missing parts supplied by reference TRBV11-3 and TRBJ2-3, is EAGVVQSPRYKIIEKKQPVAFWCNPISGHNTLYWYLQNLGQGPELLIRYENEEAVDDSQLPKDRFSAERLKGVDSTLKIQPAELGDSAVYLCASSLRGSGGSADTQYFGPGTRLTVL.

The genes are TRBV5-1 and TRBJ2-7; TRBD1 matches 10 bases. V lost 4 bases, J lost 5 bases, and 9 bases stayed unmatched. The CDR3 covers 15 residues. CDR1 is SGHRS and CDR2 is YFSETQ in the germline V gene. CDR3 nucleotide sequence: TGCGCCAGCAGCCGACTTGGGACAGGGGAAAACGAGCAGTACTTC. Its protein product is CASSRLGTGENEQYF. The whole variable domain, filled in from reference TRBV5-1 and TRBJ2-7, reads KAGVTQTPRYLIKTRGQQVTLSCSPISGHRSVSWYQQTPGQGLQFLFEYFSETQRNKGNFPGRFSGRQFSNSRSEMNVSTLELGDSALYLCASSRLGTGENEQYFGPGTRLTVT.

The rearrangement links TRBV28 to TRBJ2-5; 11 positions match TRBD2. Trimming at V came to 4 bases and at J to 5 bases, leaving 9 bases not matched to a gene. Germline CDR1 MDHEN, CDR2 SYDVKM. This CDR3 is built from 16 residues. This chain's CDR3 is CASSYTTSGKTETQYF. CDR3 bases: TGTGCCAGCAGTTACACGACTAGCGGGAAGACGGAGACCCAGTACTTC.

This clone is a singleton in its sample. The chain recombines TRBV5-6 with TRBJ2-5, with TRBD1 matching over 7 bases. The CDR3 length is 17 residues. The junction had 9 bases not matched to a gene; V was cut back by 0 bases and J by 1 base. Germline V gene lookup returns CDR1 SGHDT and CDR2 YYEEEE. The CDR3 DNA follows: TGTGCCAGCAGCTTGGCCCGGGACAGAGCTATCCAAGAGACCCAGTACTTC. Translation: CASSLARDRAIQETQYF. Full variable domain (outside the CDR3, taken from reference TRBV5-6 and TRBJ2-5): DAGVTQSPTHLIKTRGQQVTLRCSPKSGHDTVSWYQQALGQGPQFIFQYYEEEERQRGNFPDRFSGHQFPNYSSELNVNALLLGDSALYLCASSLARDRAIQETQYFGPGTRLLVL.

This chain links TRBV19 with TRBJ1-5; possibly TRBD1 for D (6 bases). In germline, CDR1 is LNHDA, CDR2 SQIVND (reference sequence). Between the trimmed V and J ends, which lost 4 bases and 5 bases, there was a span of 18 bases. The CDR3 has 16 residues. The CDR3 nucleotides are TGTGCCAGTAGTAGGAGGGGGACGAGGGGCGATCAGCCCCAGCATTTT. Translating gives CASSRRGTRGDQPQHF.

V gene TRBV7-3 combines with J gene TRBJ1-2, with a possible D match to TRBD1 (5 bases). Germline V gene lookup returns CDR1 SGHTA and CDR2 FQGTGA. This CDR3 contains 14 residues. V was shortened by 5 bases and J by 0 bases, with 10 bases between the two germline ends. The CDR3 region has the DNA TGTGCCAGCAGCCCGGGGCAAGCTAACTATGGCTACACCTTC. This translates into CASSPGQANYGYTF.

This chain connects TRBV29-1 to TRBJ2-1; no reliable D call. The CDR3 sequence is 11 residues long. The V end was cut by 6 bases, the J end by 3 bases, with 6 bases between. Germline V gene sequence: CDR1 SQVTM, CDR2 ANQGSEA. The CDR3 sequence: CSVNYYNEQFF. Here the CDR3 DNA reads TGCAGCGTGAACTACTACAATGAGCAGTTCTTC.

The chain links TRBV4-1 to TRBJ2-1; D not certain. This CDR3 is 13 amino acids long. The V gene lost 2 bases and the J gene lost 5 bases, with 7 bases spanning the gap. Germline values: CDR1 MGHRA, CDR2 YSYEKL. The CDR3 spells CASSQKSNNEQFF. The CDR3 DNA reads TGCGCCAGCAGCCAAAAGAGCAACAATGAGCAGTTCTTC.

The CDR3 nucleotides read TGTGCCAGCTCGGGTATTAGGCGGCAGGGGGTCGGCGGGGAGCTGTTTTTT. Translation gives CASSGIRRQGVGGELFF. The chain couples TRBV21-1 to TRBJ2-2; TRBD1 is the table's D call, not checked against the DNA. TRBV21-1 is reported as a pseudogene. CDR3 length: 17 residues.

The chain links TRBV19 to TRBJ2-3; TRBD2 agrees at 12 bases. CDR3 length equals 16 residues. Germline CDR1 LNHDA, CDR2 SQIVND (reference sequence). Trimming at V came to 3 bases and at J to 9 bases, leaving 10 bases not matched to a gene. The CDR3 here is CASSMVLAGGLRTQYF. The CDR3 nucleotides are TGTGCCAGTAGTATGGTTCTAGCGGGAGGGCTGAGGACGCAGTATTTT.

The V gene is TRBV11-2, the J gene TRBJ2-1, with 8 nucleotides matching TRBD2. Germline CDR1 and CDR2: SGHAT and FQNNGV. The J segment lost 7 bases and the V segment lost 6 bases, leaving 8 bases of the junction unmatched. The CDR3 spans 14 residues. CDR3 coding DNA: TGTGCCAGCAGTACAGCGGGAGCTCAAAATGAGCAGTTCTTC. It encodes CASSTAGAQNEQFF.

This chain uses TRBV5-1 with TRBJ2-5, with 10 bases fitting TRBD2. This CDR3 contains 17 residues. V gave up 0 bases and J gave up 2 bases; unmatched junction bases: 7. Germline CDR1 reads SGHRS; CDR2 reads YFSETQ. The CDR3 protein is CASSLVPSGSLQETQYF. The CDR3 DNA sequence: TGCGCCAGCAGCTTGGTGCCTAGCGGGAGTTTGCAAGAGACCCAGTACTTC.

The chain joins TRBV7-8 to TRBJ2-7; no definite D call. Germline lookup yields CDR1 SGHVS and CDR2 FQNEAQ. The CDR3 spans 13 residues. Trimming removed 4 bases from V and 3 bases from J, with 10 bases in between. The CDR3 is CASSSWKGYEQYF. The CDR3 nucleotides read TGTGCCAGCAGCTCCTGGAAAGGCTACGAGCAGTACTTC.

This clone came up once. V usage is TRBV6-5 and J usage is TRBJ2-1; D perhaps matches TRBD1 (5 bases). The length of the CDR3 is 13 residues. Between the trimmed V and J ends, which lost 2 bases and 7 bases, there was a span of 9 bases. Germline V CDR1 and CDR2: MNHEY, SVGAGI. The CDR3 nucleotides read TGTGCCAGCAGTTACGGGCAGGGAAATGAGCAGTTCTTC. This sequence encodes CASSYGQGNEQFF.

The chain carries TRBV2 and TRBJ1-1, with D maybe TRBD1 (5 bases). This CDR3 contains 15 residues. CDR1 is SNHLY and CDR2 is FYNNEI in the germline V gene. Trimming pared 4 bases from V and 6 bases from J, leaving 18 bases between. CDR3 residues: CASSAIEVRDAEAFF. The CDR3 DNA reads TGTGCCAGCAGTGCGATCGAGGTCAGGGACGCTGAAGCTTTCTTT. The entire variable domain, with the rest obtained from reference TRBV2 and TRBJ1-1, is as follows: EPEVTQTPSHQVTQMGQEVILRCVPISNHLYFYWYRQILGQKVEFLVSFYNNEISEKSEIFDDQFSVERPDGSNFTLKIRSTKLEDSAMYFCASSAIEVRDAEAFFGQGTRLTVV.

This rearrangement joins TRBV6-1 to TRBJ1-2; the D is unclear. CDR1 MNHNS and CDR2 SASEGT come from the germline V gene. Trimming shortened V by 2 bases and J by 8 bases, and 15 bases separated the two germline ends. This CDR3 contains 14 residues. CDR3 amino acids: CASSENMGTPGYTF. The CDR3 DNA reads TGTGCCAGCAGTGAAAACATGGGAACCCCCGGCTACACCTTC.

The CDR3 protein is CASSPRVTEREKLFF. CDR3 sequence (DNA): TGTGCCAGCAGCCCCAGGGTTACTGAGAGGGAAAAACTGTTTTTT. V gene TRBV11-3 combines with J gene TRBJ1-4, with a possible D match to TRBD1 (5 bases). The V end was cut by 5 bases, the J end by 8 bases, with 18 bases between. Germline CDR1 and CDR2: SGHNT and YENEEA. The CDR3 covers 15 residues.

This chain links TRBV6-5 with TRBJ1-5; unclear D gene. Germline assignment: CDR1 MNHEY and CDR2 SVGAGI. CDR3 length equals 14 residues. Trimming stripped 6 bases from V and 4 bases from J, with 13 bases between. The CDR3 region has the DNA TGTGCCAGCAGCCCCGAACATACTAATCAGCCCCAGCATTTT. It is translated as CASSPEHTNQPQHF.

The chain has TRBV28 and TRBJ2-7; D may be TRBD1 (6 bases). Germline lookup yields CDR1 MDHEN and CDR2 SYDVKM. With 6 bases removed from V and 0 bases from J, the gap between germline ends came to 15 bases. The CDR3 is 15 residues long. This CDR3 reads CASSRDRLSSYEQYF. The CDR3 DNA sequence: TGTGCCAGCAGCCGAGACAGGCTTAGCTCCTACGAGCAGTACTTC.

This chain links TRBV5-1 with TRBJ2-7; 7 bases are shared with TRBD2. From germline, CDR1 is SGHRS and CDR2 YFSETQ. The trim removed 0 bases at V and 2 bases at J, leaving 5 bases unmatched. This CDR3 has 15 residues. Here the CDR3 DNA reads TGCGCCAGCAGCTTGGGGGCGGGGGAGACCTACGAGCAGTACTTC. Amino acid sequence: CASSLGAGETYEQYF.

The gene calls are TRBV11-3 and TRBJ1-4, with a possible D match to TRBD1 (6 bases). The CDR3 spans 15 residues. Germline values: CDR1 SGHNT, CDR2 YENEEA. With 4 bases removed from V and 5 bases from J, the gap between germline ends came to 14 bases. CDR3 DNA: TGTGCCAGCAGCTCAGAACAGGGTACAAATGAAAAACTGTTTTTT. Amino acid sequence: CASSSEQGTNEKLFF.

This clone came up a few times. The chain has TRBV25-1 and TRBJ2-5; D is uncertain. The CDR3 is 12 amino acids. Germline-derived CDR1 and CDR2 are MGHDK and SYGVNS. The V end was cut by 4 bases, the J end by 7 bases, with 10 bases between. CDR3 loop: CASSVNERTQYF. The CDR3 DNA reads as TGTGCCAGCAGTGTTAACGAGCGGACCCAGTACTTC.

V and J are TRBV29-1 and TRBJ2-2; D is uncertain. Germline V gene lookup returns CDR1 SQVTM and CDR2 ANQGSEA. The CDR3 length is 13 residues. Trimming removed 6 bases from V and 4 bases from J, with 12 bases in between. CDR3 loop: CSVRISATGELFF. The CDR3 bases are TGCAGCGTCCGGATCTCTGCCACCGGGGAGCTGTTTTTT.

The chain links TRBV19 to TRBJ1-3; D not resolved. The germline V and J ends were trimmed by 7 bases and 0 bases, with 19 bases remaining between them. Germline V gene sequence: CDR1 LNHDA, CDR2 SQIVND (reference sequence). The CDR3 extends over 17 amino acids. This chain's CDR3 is CASNPRETGHSGNTIYF. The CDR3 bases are TGTGCCAGTAATCCGAGGGAGACGGGCCACTCTGGAAACACCATATATTTT.